These 28 T cell receptor beta chains originate from one sample sequenced in a study of cytomegalovirus exposure and HLA in healthy donors. Amplification used 60 Vbeta primers and 13 Jbeta primers. Sequenced by immunoSEQ multiplex PCR; TCRdb stores in-frame clones only, minus some. The profile shows 100,000 to 150,000 clones, about 80% of them singletons. Sequenced: PBMCs. The receptors originated from a female donor in good health and CMV-seropositive.

The chain combines TRBV30 with TRBJ1-6; D is perhaps TRBD1 (6 bases). Germline V gives CDR1 GTSNPN, CDR2 SVGIG (reference sequence). The V and J ends lost 4 bases and 10 bases respectively, with 14 bases between them. This CDR3 has 13 amino acids. The CDR3 DNA is TGTGCCTGGACCGGGGCAGGGGACTCACCCCTCCACTTT. Translated, it gives CAWTGAGDSPLHF.

The genes are TRBV11-1 and TRBJ1-1; TRBD1 agrees at 9 bases. The germline V gene has CDR1 SGHAT and CDR2 FQDESV (reference sequence). Trimming cost V 5 bases and J 4 bases; bases outside gene matches: 5. This CDR3 contains 14 residues. Written as DNA, the CDR3 is TGTGCCAGCAGCCTCCAGACAGGGGGCACTGAAGCTTTCTTT. This codes for CASSLQTGGTEAFF.

The V call is TRBV5-6, the J call TRBJ2-7, with 8 positions matching TRBD2. Germline V gene sequence: CDR1 SGHDT, CDR2 YYEEEE. With V trimmed by 1 base and J by 2 bases, 8 bases remained unmatched. The CDR3 extends over 16 amino acids. CDR3 amino acids: CASSLLRGAGPYEQYF. CDR3 DNA: TGTGCCAGCAGCTTGTTGCGGGGGGCAGGACCCTACGAGCAGTACTTC.

The CDR3 DNA follows: TGTGCCAGCAGTTACTACAGGGGGAACACCGGGGAGCTGTTTTTT. The encoded protein is CASSYYRGNTGELFF. This chain uses TRBV6-5 with TRBJ2-2; TRBD1 matches at 7 bases. The CDR3 spans 15 residues. V lost 1 base, J lost 1 base, and 0 bases stayed unmatched. The V gene's germline CDR1 is MNHEY and CDR2 SVGAGI.

The chain carries TRBV5-1 and TRBJ2-3, with 8 nucleotides matching TRBD1. The CDR3 sequence is 15 residues long. Germline V gene data show CDR1 as SGHRS and CDR2 as YFSETQ. V shed 6 bases, J shed 2 bases, and the junction held 8 bases outside the gene matches. CDR3 sequence: CASTRGTGLTDTQYF. In DNA form, the CDR3 reads TGCGCCAGCACCAGGGGGACAGGCCTCACAGATACGCAGTATTTT.

The rearrangement uses TRBV27 and TRBJ1-2; a possible D gene is TRBD1 (6 bases). This CDR3 is 15 amino acids long. Per the germline V gene, CDR1 is MNHEY and CDR2 is SMNVEV (reference sequence). Deletions cut 5 bases from V and 4 bases from J, with 17 bases between. This chain's CDR3 is CASSPKQGPIYGYTF. DNA for the CDR3: TGTGCCAGCAGTCCCAAGCAGGGGCCCATCTATGGCTACACCTTC.

The chain links TRBV6-4 to TRBJ1-2, with 7 bases aligning to TRBD1. Germline values: CDR1 MRHNA, CDR2 SNTAGT. J lost 3 bases, V lost 1 base, and 5 bases had no gene match. The CDR3 covers 15 residues. CDR3 bases: TGTGCCAGCAGTGACTACGACAGGGTACACTATGGCTACACCTTC. It specifies CASSDYDRVHYGYTF.

The chain is built from TRBV30 and TRBJ1-6; TRBD1 matches 7 bases. Germline trimming cut 5 bases from V and 8 bases from J; bases unmatched to any gene: 9. The CDR3 contains 14 residues. Germline-derived CDR1 and CDR2 are GTSNPN and SVGIG (reference sequence). The DNA for the CDR3 is TGTGCCTGGTCGGGTGGGACAGAGTATTCACCCCTCCACTTT. Amino acids: CAWSGGTEYSPLHF.

The rearrangement joins TRBV29-1 to TRBJ2-2; tentative D call: TRBD1 (5 bases). This CDR3 has 13 residues. V lost 3 bases and J lost 3, with 8 bases in between. In germline, CDR1 is SQVTM, CDR2 ANQGSEA. CDR3 DNA sequence: TGCAGCGTTGATGCAGGGCACACCGGGGAGCTGTTTTTT. This sequence encodes CSVDAGHTGELFF.

V and J are TRBV29-1 and TRBJ2-7, with TRBD2 matching 9 bases. V lost 7 bases, J lost 4 bases, and 5 bases stayed unmatched. CDR3 length: 12 amino acids. Germline V lookup: CDR1 SQVTM, CDR2 ANQGSEA. For the CDR3, the DNA is TGCAGCGCCAATCTAGCGGGGTACGAGCAGTACTTC. Its protein is CSANLAGYEQYF.

This rearrangement joins TRBV11-1 to TRBJ2-1; D perhaps matches TRBD2 (5 bases). The germline gives CDR1 SGHAT, CDR2 FQDESV (reference sequence). Between the trimmed V and J ends, which lost 5 bases and 2 bases, there was a span of 19 bases. The CDR3 extends over 17 amino acids. The CDR3 DNA sequence: TGTGCCAGCAGCCCCCGGTTCGCGCGACTAACCTACAATGAGCAGTTCTTC. Protein: CASSPRFARLTYNEQFF.

The chain has TRBV15 and TRBJ2-2, with TRBD1 matching 7 bases. Germline loops: CDR1 LNHNV, CDR2 YYDKDF (reference sequence). The length of the CDR3 is 16 residues. The junction had 10 bases not matched to a gene; V was cut back by 4 bases and J by 5 bases. The CDR3 is CATSTLRGPRTGELFF. The CDR3 DNA reads TGTGCCACCAGCACTTTAAGGGGGCCAAGGACCGGGGAGCTGTTTTTT. The whole variable domain, filled in from reference TRBV15 and TRBJ2-2, reads DAMVIQNPRYQVTQFGKPVTLSCSQTLNHNVMYWYQQKSSQAPKLLFHYYDKDFNNEADTPDNFQSRRPNTSFCFLDIRSPGLGDTAMYLCATSTLRGPRTGELFFGEGSRLTVL.

The chain joins TRBV7-2 to TRBJ1-1, with TRBD1 matching over 7 bases. CDR1 and CDR2 (germline): SGHTA, FQGNSA. The trim removed 3 bases at V and 4 bases at J, leaving 5 bases unmatched. This CDR3 region has 14 residues. For the CDR3, the DNA is TGTGCCAGCAGCTTCGACAGGGTCGGCACTGAAGCTTTCTTT. Amino acid sequence: CASSFDRVGTEAFF.

The chain carries TRBV4-2 and TRBJ1-6; 9 bases agree with TRBD1. Per the germline V gene, CDR1 is LGHNA and CDR2 is YNFKEQ. This CDR3 has 17 residues. J gave up 4 bases and V 2 bases, and 6 bases lay outside the gene matches. CDR3 region: CASSQRDRVEYNSPLHF. The CDR3 DNA reads as TGTGCCAGCAGCCAACGGGACAGGGTAGAATATAATTCACCCCTCCACTTT.

The genes are TRBV5-1 and TRBJ2-1, with 7 bases fitting TRBD1. The CDR3 runs to 15 residues. CDR1 and CDR2 (germline): SGHRS, YFSETQ. With V trimmed by 4 bases and J by 8 bases, 12 bases remained unmatched. CDR3 in DNA: TGCGCCAGCAGCCCTACGACAGGGTTTAGGGATGAGCAGTTCTTC. Its translation: CASSPTTGFRDEQFF.

V gene TRBV30 combines with J gene TRBJ2-6; TRBD1 matches 9 bases. Germline CDR1 GTSNPN, CDR2 SVGIG (reference sequence). The CDR3 spans 17 residues. The trim removed 3 bases at V and 0 bases at J, leaving 6 bases unmatched. The CDR3 region is CAWRRQGVGSGANVLTF. The CDR3 DNA reads as TGTGCCTGGAGGAGACAGGGGGTGGGCTCTGGGGCCAACGTCCTGACTTTC.

The chain is built from TRBV11-2 and TRBJ1-2; the D gene is possibly TRBD1 (5 bases). Germline V gene data show CDR1 as SGHAT and CDR2 as FQNNGV. V lost 4 bases and J lost 4, with 16 bases in between. The CDR3 is 15 amino acids. CDR3 region: CASSSAGRVGYGYTF. DNA for the CDR3: TGTGCCAGCAGCTCCGCCGGCAGGGTGGGCTATGGCTACACCTTC. The whole variable domain, remainder taken from reference TRBV11-2 and TRBJ1-2, is EAGVAQSPRYKIIEKRQSVAFWCNPISGHATLYWYQQILGQGPKLLIQFQNNGVVDDSQLPKDRFSAERLKGVDSTLKIQPAKLEDSAVYLCASSSAGRVGYGYTFGSGTRLTVV.

This clone appeared a single time. This chain connects TRBV30 to TRBJ2-5, with D possibly being TRBD1 (6 bases). Matching the DNA end better, TRBJ2-7 makes the J call doubtful. Per germline, CDR1 GTSNPN and CDR2 SVGIG (reference sequence). The CDR3 extends over 11 amino acids. The CDR3 DNA reads TGTGCCTGTAGACAGGCCTACGAGCAGTACTTC. It encodes CACRQAYEQYF.

The CDR3 is CASSDSRDRAGETQYF. CDR3 DNA sequence: TGCGCCAGCAGTGATTCACGGGACAGGGCGGGAGAGACCCAGTACTTC. The V call is TRBV10-1, the J call TRBJ2-5; 9 bases match TRBD1. This CDR3 has 16 amino acids. CDR1 is WNHNN, CDR2 SYGVQD, per germline (reference sequence). V lost 3 bases, J lost 4 bases, and 9 bases stayed unmatched.

This clone was seen a few times. The V and J genes are TRBV2 and TRBJ2-2; 9 bases agree with TRBD1. V lost 7 bases, J lost 3 bases, and 6 bases stayed unmatched. The length of the CDR3 is 15 residues. Germline V gene lookup returns CDR1 SNHLY and CDR2 FYNNEI. The CDR3 nucleotides read TGTGCCAGCAAAACAGGGGGCGCGGACACCGGGGAGCTGTTTTTT. Protein sequence: CASKTGGADTGELFF.

The V call is TRBV6-5, the J call TRBJ1-2; no clear D. V gave up 0 bases and J gave up 2 bases, with 10 bases separating them. The CDR3 runs to 15 residues. Germline V gene sequence: CDR1 MNHEY, CDR2 SVGAGI. This CDR3 reads CASSYSTNGNYGYTF. CDR3 DNA sequence: TGTGCCAGCAGTTACTCGACAAACGGAAACTATGGCTACACCTTC.

The chain employs TRBV13 and TRBJ2-3; 8 nucleotides line up with TRBD2. This CDR3 comprises 17 residues. Germline V gene lookup returns CDR1 PRHDT and CDR2 FYEKMQ (reference sequence). V dropped 0 bases and J dropped 2; count of bases not matched to a gene: 7. CDR3 region: CASSLGGLGVSTDTQYF. The CDR3 DNA sequence: TGTGCCAGCAGCTTAGGGGGACTAGGGGTTTCCACAGATACGCAGTATTTT.

This clone was observed a handful of times. In DNA, the CDR3 is TGTGCCAGCAGCGTTTCCCAGCTGACAGGTGAGAACACTGAAGCTTTCTTT. It codes for CASSVSQLTGENTEAFF. The chain joins TRBV9 to TRBJ1-1; tentatively, D is TRBD1 (6 bases). Trimming took 2 bases from V and 1 from J, leaving 18 bases between them. The CDR3 runs 17 residues. Per the germline V gene, CDR1 is SGDLS and CDR2 is YYNGEE.

V is TRBV28 and J is TRBJ2-2; D ambiguous. The germline CDR1 and CDR2 sequences are MDHEN and SYDVKM. This CDR3 has 13 amino acids. V shed 7 bases and J shed 7 bases, with 13 bases lying between them. In DNA, the CDR3 is TGTGCCAGCACCGAACCCCGCGGCGGGGAGCTGTTTTTT. Its translation is CASTEPRGGELFF.

This clone was detected only once. This chain connects TRBV5-1 to TRBJ1-5; tentative D call: TRBD1 (6 bases). This CDR3 is built from 15 residues. Germline lookup yields CDR1 SGHRS and CDR2 YFSETQ. Trimming took 0 bases from V and 6 from J, leaving 13 bases between them. CDR3 amino acids: CASSLDGGAGQPQHF. CDR3 sequence (DNA): TGCGCCAGCAGCTTGGATGGGGGCGCGGGTCAGCCCCAGCATTTT.

The V and J genes are TRBV2 and TRBJ1-5; the match to TRBD1 covers 7 bases. Germline V gene lookup returns CDR1 SNHLY and CDR2 FYNNEI. The CDR3 spans 14 residues. V lost 4 bases and J lost 4; bases outside the gene matches: 4. The CDR3 sequence is CASSGGQRNQPQHF. The CDR3 nucleotides read TGTGCCAGCAGTGGGGGACAGAGAAATCAGCCCCAGCATTTT.

The V call is TRBV30, the J call TRBJ2-3; 9 bases match TRBD2. This CDR3 is 15 amino acids long. Trimming at V came to 2 bases and at J to 3 bases, leaving 6 bases not matched to a gene. The germline gives CDR1 GTSNPN, CDR2 SVGIG (reference sequence). CDR3 sequence (DNA): TGTGCCTGGAGTACAAGCGGGGGGTGGACAGATACGCAGTATTTT. Amino acid sequence: CAWSTSGGWTDTQYF.

A single count supports this clone. The chain links TRBV4-1 to TRBJ1-3; perhaps TRBD1 as D (5 bases). CDR3 length: 16 residues. From germline, CDR1 is MGHRA and CDR2 YSYEKL. Trimming took 2 bases from V and 2 from J, leaving 13 bases between them. CDR3 sequence: CASSQPLRGAGNTIYF. The DNA of the CDR3 is TGCGCCAGCAGCCAACCGCTCCGGGGGGCTGGAAACACCATATATTTT.